The 9 T cell receptor beta chains presented below share a single source sample, sequenced in a study of blood T cell repertoires in COVID-19. The assay was immunoSEQ multiplex PCR, and TCRdb's table has in-frame clones only and misses some. There are roughly 160,000 clones in the sample; approximately 81% occur only once, and around 18% lies in the top ten. Sequences were obtained from PBMCs or T cells enriched from blood (not recorded which). The receptors stem from a man aged 55 to 69 who had recovered from COVID-19.

V usage is TRBV7-9 and J usage is TRBJ2-5; 8 nucleotides align to TRBD2. The CDR3 sequence is 13 residues long. Germline loops: CDR1 SEHNR, CDR2 FQNEAQ (reference sequence). V lost 11 bases and J lost 5; bases outside the gene matches: 10. CDR3 sequence: CADSGGPLETQYF. The CDR3 region has the DNA TGTGCCGACTCGGGGGGGCCGTTGGAGACCCAGTACTTC.

V usage is TRBV2 and J usage is TRBJ2-7, with a possible D match to TRBD1 (6 bases). Trimming stripped 7 bases from V and 6 bases from J, with 13 bases between. The CDR3 is made up of 12 amino acids. CDR1 is SNHLY, CDR2 FYNNEI, per germline. In nucleotides, the CDR3 is TGTGCCAGCACCAGGGGTTTGGTCGAGCAGTACTTC. The encoded protein is CASTRGLVEQYF.

The rearrangement links TRBV4-1 to TRBJ2-5; 8 nucleotides agree with TRBD1. From germline, CDR1 is MGHRA and CDR2 YSYEKL. V gave up 3 bases and J gave up 2 bases; unmatched junction bases: 5. This CDR3 has 15 residues. The CDR3 DNA sequence: TGCGCCAGCAGCCACCCGGACAGGGTTCAAGAGACCCAGTACTTC. Protein: CASSHPDRVQETQYF.

The rearrangement links TRBV7-2 to TRBJ2-2; 8 bases are a match to TRBD2. The CDR3 totals 16 residues. V shed 5 bases and J 0 bases; nucleotides not matched to a gene: 5. The germline gives CDR1 SGHTA, CDR2 FQGNSA. The CDR3 here is CASSLAGGTNTGELFF. CDR3 nucleotides: TGTGCCAGCAGCCTGGCGGGGGGAACGAACACCGGGGAGCTGTTTTTT.

V usage is TRBV9 and J usage is TRBJ2-6; 7 bases match TRBD2. The CDR3 is made up of 16 amino acids. Germline CDR1 reads SGDLS; CDR2 reads YYNGEE. J gave up 0 bases and V 0 bases, and 0 bases lay outside the gene matches. The DNA of the CDR3 is TGTGCCAGCAGCGTAGGGGAGGGCTCTGGGGCCAACGTCCTGACTTTC. Translation gives CASSVGEGSGANVLTF.

This clone was recorded only once. The V gene is TRBV12-3 or TRBV12-4, the J gene TRBJ1-5; D remains ambiguous. Between the trimmed V and J ends, which lost 6 bases and 5 bases, there was a span of 11 bases. The CDR3 length is 13 residues. CDR3: CASRLSLDQPQHF. The DNA for the CDR3 is TGTGCCAGCAGGTTATCACTGGATCAGCCCCAGCATTTT.

The CDR3 DNA reads TGTGCCAGCAGTGAAGAATGGGGGCGGATCAATGAGCAGTTCTTC. It encodes CASSEEWGRINEQFF. This chain joins TRBV2 and TRBJ2-1, with a possible D match to TRBD1 (6 bases). There are 15 residues in the CDR3. Trimming left V 1 base short and J 6 bases short, with 13 bases between. Germline lookup yields CDR1 SNHLY and CDR2 FYNNEI.

The count of this clone is one. This chain uses TRBV7-3 with TRBJ2-3, with 14 bases aligning to TRBD2. Germline CDR1 reads SGHTA; CDR2 reads FQGTGA. After removal of 2 bases from V and 6 bases from J, the junction contained 4 bases not matched to a gene. The CDR3 runs 16 residues. CDR3 protein: CASSLLGLAGVDTQYF. The CDR3 coding sequence is TGTGCCAGCAGCTTATTGGGACTAGCGGGAGTTGATACGCAGTATTTT.

This chain links TRBV7-2 with TRBJ2-7, with 9 bases matching TRBD1. Losses at the gene ends were 6 bases for V and 1 base for J; bases not matched to a gene: 10. Per the germline V gene, CDR1 is SGHTA and CDR2 is FQGNSA. This CDR3 is built from 16 residues. The CDR3 region is CASRAAQGAVSYEQYF. CDR3 in DNA: TGTGCCAGCAGGGCAGCACAGGGGGCCGTATCCTACGAGCAGTACTTC.